This entry features one TCR beta chain sequence. This sample was included in a study of blood T cell repertoires in COVID-19. Looking at the study overall: Samples came from the United States, Italy and Spain, spanning acute and convalescent COVID-19. PBMCs, B-cell-depleted T cells, or T cells were the source of the cDNA or gDNA that made up the material.

Per the study methods: From reference gene primer amplification, estimates of nucleated cell counts were derived. The repertoire was sequenced with immunoSEQ multiplex PCR; TCRdb's copy has only in-frame clones and lacks some. The V and J calls and clone size were taken over from that table, and D and trimming were inferred from the DNA. The sample comprises 160,000 or so clones, approximately 86% of which are singletons, and about 1.6% rests with the top ten. CDR3 length: 14 amino acids. Trimming pared 4 bases from V and 8 bases from J, leaving 17 bases between. Per germline, CDR1 GTSNPN and CDR2 SVGIG (reference sequence).

The rearrangement joins TRBV30 to TRBJ1-4; D is perhaps TRBD1 (5 bases). Sequencing was done on a sample of peripheral blood. The sequence came from a woman aged 50 to 60 with acute or convalescent COVID-19. The CDR3: CAWTYGGSGEKLFF. The CDR3, as DNA: TGTGCCTGGACCTACGGGGGGAGCGGGGAAAAACTGTTTTTT.